Included here is one T cell receptor beta chain sequence, with context. This clonotype was detected a few times. Its cognate antigen has yet to be identified. No quality values exist for individual bases; no much larger clone is one base distant. Germline trimming: 6 bases from V, 7 bases from J; junction bases outside gene matches: 8. CDR1 and CDR2, per the germline V gene (reference sequence), are LNHDA and SQIVND. Including the terminal cysteine and phenylalanine, the CDR3 comprises 13 residues. The kept DNA is CDR3 alone, 39 bases in frame from the first base. This record comes from a study of response to subunit inactivated influenza vaccine (dated by TCRdb to 2017 to 2018). Notes on the research overall: To follow how T cells responded to a trivalent subunit inactivated influenza vaccine, the researchers relied on deep quantitative profiling of the T cell receptor repertoire.

Summary of the overall study and its limitations: The authors suggested that each seasonal influenza vaccination may recruit only a limited number of new T cells.

The library relied on RT-PCR. Sequencing was performed on an Illumina HiSeq 2500. TCRdb redid the processing of the public reads, applying fastp at Q25 and MiXCR, and retained in-frame beta chains. Records with the same CDR3 protein are collapsed into one entry carrying the most frequent genes and DNA. This sample has approximately 300,000 distinct CDR3 sequences in its table, and 20% to 25% of those were observed once. The ten biggest clones cover around 10% of the sample. The source is a man in his fifties or sixties who received an inactivated influenza vaccine. Donor details come from another sample of the same person, matched by shared clones. The source was PBMCs from blood, collected about 20 months after vaccination. The V gene is TRBV19 and the J gene is TRBJ1-2, with 7 bases aligning to TRBD1. The sequenced DNA is TGTGCCAGTAGCTCACAGGGGATGAGTGGCTACACCTTC. Its protein reads: CASSSQGMSGYTF.